This entry is about one T cell receptor (beta chain). Its specificity is unknown. This table comes from immunoSEQ multiplex PCR, and its TCRdb copy is limited to in-frame clones, with some not included. The sample has 150,000 or so clones, just under 90% seen once; the top ten hold 5.5% to 7%. CDR1 is SEHNR and CDR2 is FQNEAQ in the germline V gene (reference sequence). The length of the CDR3 is 14 residues. Deletions cut 1 base from V and 5 bases from J, with 9 bases between. The sample is drawn from a study of cytomegalovirus exposure and HLA in healthy donors. General observations from the study: 150 to 200 TCR beta chains were listed as cytomegalovirus-associated. In vitro checks showed that a few CMV-associated chains really do target CMV antigens.

The sequence came from a woman aged 30 to 39 in good health and CMV-seropositive. This chain uses TRBV7-9 with TRBJ2-1; a possible D gene is TRBD2 (5 bases). The sequenced material came from PBMCs. CDR3 residues: CASSLGGLNNEQFF. CDR3 bases: TGTGCCAGCAGCTTAGGCGGGCTCAACAATGAGCAGTTCTTC.